Given below is one TCR beta chain in context. What this receptor recognizes is not known. Per-base qualities were not stored, and no clone one base away is much larger. There are 13 amino acids in the CDR3, from cysteine to phenylalanine inclusive. Just CDR3 DNA is preserved here, 39 bases in frame from base 1. CDR1 is given as SGHVS and CDR2 as FQNEAQ, both from the germline V gene. Trimming takes 5 bases from V and 1 base from J, and the germline ends sit 3 bases apart. Whole blood was collected in K2EDTA tubes by collaborating institutions according to the institutions' own protocols. For TCRbeta analysis, collaborator samples were shipped as frozen whole blood, as isolated PBMCs, or as DNA extracted from either sample type. The sample originates from a study of blood T cell repertoires in COVID-19 (dated by TCRdb to between 2020 and 2021). Regarding the study in general: Samples from collaborators originated in the United States, Italy and Spain and spanned both the acute and convalescent phases of COVID-19. The material from the prospective study consisted of cDNA or gDNA derived from T cells, B-cell-depleted T cells, or PBMCs. Subjects who had been exposed to COVID-19, were actively infected with it, or had recovered from it provided the deeply sampled blood TCRbeta repertoires that made up the dataset. The repertoires were released in a freely available public database meant as a resource for research on the immune response to SARS-CoV-2. Samples came from the ongoing ImmuneRACE study (first 160 participants) plus 1,254 subjects from 6 global collaborators. Nearly every sample came with metadata listing a de-identified subject ID, COVID-19 status, age in years and sex. HLA class I and class II types, where available, came from metadata supplied by the sample provider rather than from assay-based typing. The research as a whole found: The amount of clinical and demographic metadata varied by source and participant and was provided uncurated.

TCRbeta CDR3 regions were amplified from genomic DNA by means of the immunoSEQ Assay, a bias-controlled multiplex PCR. The published analysis was carried out like this. Nucleated cell counts per sample were estimated from amplification of reference gene primers within the assay. Sequence reads were collapsed and filtered to measure the absolute abundance of every unique TCRbeta CDR3 rearrangement. Productive Simpson clonality was computed per sample as the square root of Simpson's diversity index over productive rearrangements. The immuneACCESS repertoire file appears here via TCRdb, limited to in-frame rearrangements. These files lack a portion of the clones; in checked studies, under half of the deficit traces to unresolved V genes, and the cause of the others is not known. V, J and clone size were drawn from that table, and D and trimming were deduced from the DNA. The sample table holds 150,000 to 180,000 clones, of which roughly nine tenths were seen once. Clones ranked in the top ten supply 2% to 3% of the sample.

In this chain, TRBV7-8 is recombined with TRBJ1-6; there is no confident call for the D gene. The source of this sequence is a woman between 65 and 79 years old with acute or convalescent COVID-19. Sequencing input: peripheral blood. The DNA sequence is TGTGCCAGCAGCCCTTCCTATAATTCACCCCTCCACTTT. It translates to CASSPSYNSPLHF.